A single TCR beta chain is shown here with its context. This sample was included in a study of OX40 agonist ivuxolimab in advanced cancers. Across the study: Patients were infused with ivuxolimab every 2 weeks at 0.01 to 10 mg/kg. Three patients showed partial responses: one hepatocellular carcinoma and two cutaneous melanoma cases. Dose-escalation patients had hepatocellular carcinoma, melanoma, renal cell or head and neck cancer.

Clones were sequenced by immunoSEQ multiplex PCR, and TCRdb holds only the in-frame ones, with some missing. The sample has approximately 100,000 clones, about 90% seen once. The source material was CD4+ or CD8+ T cells sorted from blood, sampled in a trial of the OX40 agonist ivuxolimab. The clonotype comes from an adult with an advanced solid tumor such as melanoma, head and neck, liver or kidney cancer.

CDR3 nucleotides: TGTGCCAGCAGTTCAAGGTGGACTCAGCCCCAGCATTTT. This codes for CASSSRWTQPQHF. This sequence joins TRBV2 and TRBJ1-5; no firm D call. V shed 5 bases and J shed 6 bases, with 11 bases lying between them. Germline V lookup: CDR1 SNHLY, CDR2 FYNNEI. The length of the CDR3 is 13 residues.